The next 8 T cell receptor beta chains were all read from a single sample in a study of spatial heterogeneity in lung cancer. TCRdb reprocessed the 5' RACE reads with MiXCR, giving one entry per CDR3 protein. The profile shows more than 45,000 distinct CDR3 sequences, about 5.8% of them singletons. Stated time point: sample taken at primary tumor resection. Sequences were derived from PBMCs, sampled at surgery. The receptors stem from a male donor with early-stage non-small cell lung cancer.

This clonotype was observed at least ten times. This chain joins TRBV28 and TRBJ1-2; TRBD1 matches 9 bases. Per the germline V gene, CDR1 is MDHEN and CDR2 is SYDVKM. The CDR3 spans 15 residues. The trim removed 2 bases at V and 8 bases at J, leaving 9 bases unmatched. The DNA of the CDR3 is TGTGCCAGCAGTTTAATCGGACAGGGGCCTTTGGGCTACACCTTC. Protein product: CASSLIGQGPLGYTF.

This clonotype was detected ten times or more. V usage is TRBV18 and J usage is TRBJ2-4; D may be TRBD2 (5 bases). V was trimmed by 2 bases and J by 6 bases, leaving 17 bases between them. Germline V gene lookup returns CDR1 KGHSH and CDR2 LQKENI. CDR3 size: 16 residues. CDR3 in DNA: TGTGCCAGCTCACCAAACCCTACTAGTCTCGCAAACATTCAGTACTTC. Protein: CASSPNPTSLANIQYF.

This clonotype was seen a single time. The chain has TRBV7-2 and TRBJ2-1; TRBD2 agrees at 11 bases. This CDR3 comprises 17 residues. Trimming took 0 bases from V and 6 from J; bases not matched to a gene: 7. Germline V gene data show CDR1 as SGHTA and CDR2 as FQGNSA. In nucleotides, the CDR3 is TGTGCCAGCAGCTTAGCAGGGGGGACTAGCGGCACCAATGAGCAGTTCTTC. The encoded protein is CASSLAGGTSGTNEQFF.

The CDR3 here is CASSSPDKFYEQYF. CDR3 nucleotides: TGTGCCAGCAGCTCCCCGGACAAATTCTACGAGCAGTACTTC. The V gene is TRBV7-8, the J gene TRBJ2-7; maybe TRBD1 (5 bases). Germline-derived CDR1 and CDR2 are SGHVS and FQNEAQ. Trimming took off 4 bases at V and 3 bases at J, with 13 bases between the two ends. The CDR3 covers 14 residues.

There are a few counts of this clonotype. The germline gene is not matched at one end of the junction; a read error may be the cause. V is TRBV6-1 and J is TRBJ1-3, with a weak D call TRBD1 (6 bases). Per the germline V gene, CDR1 is MNHNS and CDR2 is SASEGT. The CDR3 contains 12 residues. CDR3: CAKRGARNTKYF. The CDR3 DNA reads as TGTGCCAAAAGGGGGGCCAGAAACACCAAATATTTT.

This clonotype was seen at least ten times. The rearrangement uses TRBV6-1 and TRBJ1-2; D gene ambiguous. The CDR3 covers 12 residues. Trimming cost V 3 bases and J 2 bases, with 4 bases left between them. Germline V gene data show CDR1 as MNHNS and CDR2 as SASEGT. CDR3 loop: CASSDQNYGYTF. CDR3 DNA: TGTGCCAGCAGTGACCAGAACTATGGCTACACCTTC.

Only a few counts were recorded for this clonotype. The chain has TRBV29-1 and TRBJ2-2; D gene uncertain. The germline V gene has CDR1 SQVTM and CDR2 ANQGSEA. The CDR3 extends over 12 amino acids. Trimming shortened V by 4 bases and J by 1 base, and 4 bases separated the two germline ends. CDR3 protein: CSVAGNTGELFF. DNA for the CDR3: TGCAGCGTTGCTGGGAACACCGGGGAGCTGTTTTTT.

This clonotype was recorded at least ten times. The chain employs TRBV6-5 and TRBJ2-1; D perhaps matches TRBD2 (6 bases). The CDR3 consists of 15 residues. The V gene lost 5 bases and the J gene lost 5 bases, with 16 bases spanning the gap. Looked up from germline, CDR1 is MNHEY and CDR2 is SVGAGI. The CDR3 nucleotides are TGTGCCAGCAGTAACGGAGGGCTTAGAGACAATGAGCAGTTCTTC. Protein sequence: CASSNGGLRDNEQFF.